Listed below are T cell receptor beta chains from one sample, sequenced in a study of blood T cell repertoires in COVID-19. Using immunoSEQ multiplex PCR, the repertoire was profiled, and TCRdb retains in-frame clones only, with some absent. The repertoire holds 25,000 to 35,000 clones, about nine tenths seen once, with 7% to 10% in the top ten. Material for sequencing was peripheral blood. Receptors originate from a man in his 70s with active or convalescent COVID-19. Each CDR3 is given with its conserved first and last residue. The order of the fields is clone size, J gene, V gene, D gene, CDR3 DNA, CDR3 protein. A D gene is named only where the DNA matches it firmly. A row's size may be missing; if present it is once, few, many or a size class.

abundance: -
j_gene: TRBJ2-1
v_gene: TRBV11-2
d_gene: TRBD2
CDR3nt: TGTGCCAGCAGCTTAAGCGGGAGGAGTGACAATGAGCAGTTCTTC
CDR3aa: CASSLSGRSDNEQFF

abundance: -
j_gene: TRBJ1-5
v_gene: TRBV7-9
d_gene: -
CDR3nt: TGTGCCAGCAGCTTAGAGGGAGATAGCAATCAGCCCCAGCATTTT
CDR3aa: CASSLEGDSNQPQHF

abundance: -
j_gene: TRBJ1-2
v_gene: TRBV15
d_gene: -
CDR3nt: TGTGCCACCAGCAGATCCCGGGAGTCGTTTGGCTACACCTTC
CDR3aa: CATSRSRESFGYTF

abundance: -
j_gene: TRBJ1-5
v_gene: TRBV7-8
d_gene: -
CDR3nt: TGTGCCAGCCGTGAGGGTTGGGGTCAGCCCCAGCATTTT
CDR3aa: CASREGWGQPQHF

abundance: -
j_gene: TRBJ1-2
v_gene: TRBV18
d_gene: TRBD1
CDR3nt: TGTGCCAGCTCACCGGGACAGGATGAGGGTGGCTACACCTTC
CDR3aa: CASSPGQDEGGYTF

abundance: -
j_gene: TRBJ2-3
v_gene: TRBV5-1
d_gene: -
CDR3nt: TGCGCCAGCAGCTTGTCCGGAGATACGCAGTATTTT
CDR3aa: CASSLSGDTQYF

abundance: once
j_gene: TRBJ2-7
v_gene: TRBV7-2
d_gene: -
CDR3nt: TGTGCCAGCAGCCGGGACATCTTTCGCTCCTACGAGCAGTACTTC
CDR3aa: CASSRDIFRSYEQYF

abundance: -
j_gene: TRBJ1-3
v_gene: TRBV3-1/TRBV3-2
d_gene: TRBD1
CDR3nt: TGTGCCAGCAGCCCCTCAGGGGGCTTTGGAAACACCATATATTTT
CDR3aa: CASSPSGGFGNTIYF

abundance: few
j_gene: TRBJ1-5
v_gene: TRBV7-9
d_gene: -
CDR3nt: TGTGCCAGCAGCGACGACAGGCGCAATCAGCCCCAGCATTTT
CDR3aa: CASSDDRRNQPQHF

abundance: once
j_gene: TRBJ2-2
v_gene: TRBV24-1
d_gene: -
CDR3nt: TGTGCCACCAGTGATGGGGCCGACACCGGGGAGCTGTTTTTT
CDR3aa: CATSDGADTGELFF

abundance: few
j_gene: TRBJ1-1
v_gene: TRBV7-9
d_gene: TRBD1
CDR3nt: TGTGCCAGCAGCTCCGACAGGGGGTCCACTGAAGCTTTCTTT
CDR3aa: CASSSDRGSTEAFF

abundance: -
j_gene: TRBJ1-4
v_gene: TRBV2
d_gene: -
CDR3nt: TGTGCCAGCAGTCCTAGACAGGCCGCAACTAATGAAAAACTGTTTTTT
CDR3aa: CASSPRQAATNEKLFF

abundance: -
j_gene: TRBJ2-1
v_gene: TRBV2
d_gene: -
CDR3nt: TGTGCCAGCAGTCAGGAGCTGTCCGGGGGTGGGCAGTTCTTC
CDR3aa: CASSQELSGGGQFF

abundance: few
j_gene: TRBJ1-4
v_gene: TRBV3-1/TRBV3-2
d_gene: -
CDR3nt: TGTGCCAGCAGCCAGGGCCAACGGGAAAAACTGTTTTTT
CDR3aa: CASSQGQREKLFF

abundance: -
j_gene: TRBJ2-3
v_gene: TRBV5-1
d_gene: -
CDR3nt: TGCGCCAGCAGCTTTACCAGGGTTGCGGATACGCAGTATTTT
CDR3aa: CASSFTRVADTQYF

abundance: once
j_gene: TRBJ2-1
v_gene: TRBV3-1/TRBV3-2
d_gene: TRBD2
CDR3nt: TGTGCCAGCAGCTTTGTAGCGGGAGGCCTAGGGGATGAGCAGTTCTTC
CDR3aa: CASSFVAGGLGDEQFF

abundance: -
j_gene: TRBJ1-6
v_gene: TRBV4-3
d_gene: -
CDR3nt: TGCGCCAGCAGCCAAGGGGGGACGGGGGATTTGGGTCCCCTCCACTTT
CDR3aa: CASSQGGTGDLGPLHF

abundance: -
j_gene: TRBJ2-2
v_gene: TRBV6-2/TRBV6-3
d_gene: -
CDR3nt: TGTGCCAGCAGTTACTCAGGGGGTAATACCGGGGAGCTGTTTTTT
CDR3aa: CASSYSGGNTGELFF

abundance: few
j_gene: TRBJ2-3
v_gene: TRBV7-2
d_gene: -
CDR3nt: TGTGCCAGCAGCTTAGTTGTTGAGATTCAGTATTTT
CDR3aa: CASSLVVEIQYF

abundance: -
j_gene: TRBJ1-2
v_gene: TRBV9
d_gene: -
CDR3nt: TGTGCCAGCAGCTTACATACCGGGACAAACGTCGATGGCTACACCTTC
CDR3aa: CASSLHTGTNVDGYTF

abundance: -
j_gene: TRBJ1-4
v_gene: TRBV6-5
d_gene: -
CDR3nt: TGTGCCAGCAGAGGACTTACTAATGAAAAACTGTTTTTT
CDR3aa: CASRGLTNEKLFF

abundance: -
j_gene: TRBJ2-2
v_gene: TRBV10-3
d_gene: -
CDR3nt: TGTGCCATCAGCCTACAGGGCCTAGGGTCGGAGCTGTTTTTT
CDR3aa: CAISLQGLGSELFF

abundance: -
j_gene: TRBJ2-3
v_gene: TRBV7-9
d_gene: -
CDR3nt: TGTGCCAGCAGCTTAATGCTAGACACAGATACGCAGTATTTT
CDR3aa: CASSLMLDTDTQYF

abundance: -
j_gene: TRBJ2-1
v_gene: TRBV5-1
d_gene: TRBD1
CDR3nt: TGCGCCAGCAGCCCTGACAGGGATATTCAGTTCTTC
CDR3aa: CASSPDRDIQFF

abundance: -
j_gene: TRBJ2-3
v_gene: TRBV14
d_gene: TRBD1
CDR3nt: TGTGCCAGCAGCCATACCAAGGGAACAGGGGACACAGATACGCAGTATTTT
CDR3aa: CASSHTKGTGDTDTQYF

abundance: -
j_gene: TRBJ1-2
v_gene: TRBV7-9
d_gene: -
CDR3nt: TGTGCCAGCAGCTTATCTACAGCTCCTAACTATGGCTACACCTTC
CDR3aa: CASSLSTAPNYGYTF

abundance: -
j_gene: TRBJ1-6
v_gene: TRBV10-3
d_gene: -
CDR3nt: TGTGCCATCAGTGAAACGGTACCAAGTTCACCCCTCCACTTT
CDR3aa: CAISETVPSSPLHF

abundance: -
j_gene: TRBJ1-1
v_gene: TRBV6-4
d_gene: TRBD1
CDR3nt: TGTGCCAGCAGTGACTCGGGACAGGTAGGGCTCGTTATCTTT
CDR3aa: CASSDSGQVGLVIF

abundance: -
j_gene: TRBJ1-1
v_gene: TRBV29-1
d_gene: -
CDR3nt: TGCAGCGCCCGTAGGGCAGGGTTGAACACTGAAGCTTTCTTT
CDR3aa: CSARRAGLNTEAFF